The sequence of this T cell receptor beta chain was determined in a study of blood T cells in healthy people across ages. The CDR3 contains 15 residues. Germline V gene data show CDR1 as MNHEY and CDR2 as SVGAGI. This clonotype was counted a few times. What it binds is unknown. Notes on the study in general: It was not possible, with unsorted PBMCs, to conclusively compare naive and antigen-experienced cells.

Together with a sample-barcoded 5' primer, a J-beta primer mix was included in a second PCR lasting about 6 to 11 cycles. Sequencing yielded, for each sample, at least 3 million paired-end reads carrying CDR3. TCRdb reprocessed the 5' RACE reads with MiXCR, giving one entry per CDR3 protein. The data show about 1.4 million distinct CDR3 sequences, 55% to 75% seen once. The chain employs TRBV6-5 and TRBJ2-4; 7 positions agree with TRBD1. The DNA matches TRBJ2-7 better at its end, which makes the J call doubtful. The material sequenced was blood. This TCR was recovered from a man between 18 and 35 years old in good health. CDR3 sequence reads: CASSPLPGQLYEQYF. The CDR3 bases are TGTGCCAGCAGTCCCCTCCCGGGACAGTTATACGAGCAGTACTTC.